Below are 20 T cell receptor beta chains sequenced from a single sample in a study of cytomegalovirus exposure and HLA in healthy donors. PCR was performed using 60 Vbeta and 13 Jbeta primers. The method was immunoSEQ multiplex PCR; TCRdb's version includes in-frame clones alone and lacks a portion of them. The sample holds around 60,000 clones. Sequencing input: PBMCs. All receptors derive from a man in his thirties or forties in good health and CMV-seropositive.

This chain uses TRBV19 with TRBJ1-3, with 8 bases fitting TRBD1. The J segment lost 0 bases and the V segment lost 7 bases, leaving 11 bases of the junction unmatched. The CDR3 loop spans 17 amino acids. Germline CDR1 is LNHDA and CDR2 is SQIVND (reference sequence). CDR3 sequence (DNA): TGTGCCAGTATCCGAGACAGGGGACTAACCTCTGGAAACACCATATATTTT. Its translation is CASIRDRGLTSGNTIYF.

V gene TRBV25-1 combines with J gene TRBJ2-1, with 10 bases identical to TRBD2. The CDR3 contains 14 residues. J was trimmed by 10 bases and V by 0 bases; bases with no gene match: 3. Germline-derived CDR1 and CDR2 are MGHDK and SYGVNS. The CDR3 protein is CASSEYGTSVEQFF. The CDR3 nucleotides are TGTGCCAGCAGTGAATACGGGACTAGCGTAGAGCAGTTCTTC.

The chain combines TRBV21-1 with TRBJ2-5; the table's D call TRBD2 went unverified against the DNA. TRBV21-1 represents a pseudogene. This CDR3 spans 15 amino acids. The CDR3 spells CASSKGSGGQETQYF. CDR3 in DNA: TGTGCCAGCAGCAAAGGGTCGGGGGGACAAGAGACCCAGTACTTC.

This chain links TRBV7-2 with TRBJ1-2; 9 positions match TRBD1. Germline lookup yields CDR1 SGHTA and CDR2 FQGNSA. Germline trimming cut 2 bases from V and 0 bases from J; bases unmatched to any gene: 1. The CDR3 covers 15 residues. The CDR3 sequence: CASSLWTGANYGYTF. In DNA form, the CDR3 reads TGTGCCAGCAGCTTATGGACAGGGGCTAACTATGGCTACACCTTC.

In DNA, the CDR3 is TGCGCCAGCAGCCAAGTTACGGGGGGCTCGTTAGCTAACTATGGCTACACCTTC. Translated, it gives CASSQVTGGSLANYGYTF. The chain has TRBV4-1 and TRBJ1-2, with D perhaps TRBD1 (6 bases). V gave up 1 base and J gave up 0 bases, with 18 bases separating them. CDR3 length equals 18 residues. The germline CDR1 and CDR2 sequences are MGHRA and YSYEKL.

This chain uses TRBV18 with TRBJ1-1; D uncertain. Germline CDR1 KGHSH, CDR2 LQKENI. Trimming stripped 3 bases from V and 4 bases from J, with 12 bases between. The CDR3 has 14 residues. CDR3 bases: TGTGCCAGCTCACCGCTTGAAGGCGGCACTGAAGCTTTCTTT. Protein product: CASSPLEGGTEAFF.

The gene calls are TRBV18 and TRBJ2-7; 9 bases align to TRBD1. The germline CDR1 and CDR2 sequences are KGHSH and LQKENI. The CDR3 spans 13 residues. Trimming took 1 base from V and 5 from J; bases not matched to a gene: 0. CDR3 region: CASSPRTGDEQYF. For the CDR3, the DNA is TGTGCCAGCTCACCACGGACAGGGGACGAGCAGTACTTC.

This chain joins TRBV5-1 and TRBJ1-1; 10 bases are shared with TRBD1. Trimming took 5 bases from V and 5 from J; bases not matched to a gene: 6. This CDR3 is 14 amino acids long. Germline V gene lookup returns CDR1 SGHRS and CDR2 YFSETQ. The CDR3 reads CASREGQGMTEAFF. CDR3 coding DNA: TGCGCCAGCAGAGAGGGACAGGGGATGACTGAAGCTTTCTTT.

The rearrangement links TRBV25-1 to TRBJ2-2; weak D call: TRBD2 (5 bases). This CDR3 comprises 15 residues. V was clipped by 1 base and J by 9 bases, with 15 bases between them. CDR1 and CDR2 (germline): MGHDK, SYGVNS. The CDR3 sequence: CASSEFGLAGRELFF. CDR3 nucleotides: TGTGCCAGCAGTGAATTCGGGCTAGCCGGGCGGGAGCTGTTTTTT.

This rearrangement joins TRBV11-3 to TRBJ2-1, with a tentative D call TRBD1 (5 bases). CDR1 is SGHNT and CDR2 is YENEEA in the germline V gene. CDR3 size: 15 residues. V lost 4 bases, J lost 2 bases, and 12 bases lay in between. The CDR3 DNA sequence: TGTGCCAGCAGCTGGGGCGGTGGACCCTACAATGAGCAGTTCTTC. Translated: CASSWGGGPYNEQFF.

V usage is TRBV14 and J usage is TRBJ2-7; TRBD2 matches 10 bases. V shed 5 bases, J shed 2 bases, and the junction held 9 bases outside the gene matches. The CDR3 runs to 16 residues. The germline V gene encodes CDR1 SGHDN and CDR2 FVKESK. The CDR3 here is CASSARTSGVAYEQYF. The CDR3 coding sequence is TGTGCCAGCAGCGCCCGGACTAGCGGTGTCGCCTACGAGCAGTACTTC. The full variable domain, in which reference TRBV14 and TRBJ2-7 provide the parts outside the CDR3, is EAGVTQFPSHSVIEKGQTVTLRCDPISGHDNLYWYRRVMGKEIKFLLHFVKESKQDESGMPNNRFLAERTGGTYSTLKVQPAELEDSGVYFCASSARTSGVAYEQYFGPGTRLTVT.

The rearrangement uses TRBV29-1 and TRBJ2-7, with a weak D call TRBD2 (5 bases). V lost 6 bases, J lost 5 bases, and 20 bases lay in between. Germline lookup yields CDR1 SQVTM and CDR2 ANQGSEA. This CDR3 is 14 amino acids long. The CDR3 reads CSVTGRAGRDEQYF. For the CDR3, the DNA is TGCAGCGTCACCGGAAGGGCGGGTAGGGACGAGCAGTACTTC.

This chain joins TRBV18 and TRBJ1-2; 12 bases line up with TRBD1. CDR3 length: 14 amino acids. V lost 4 bases, J lost 6 bases, and 3 bases stayed unmatched. Germline V gene data show CDR1 as KGHSH and CDR2 as LQKENI. The CDR3 reads CASSRGQGADGYTF. DNA of the CDR3: TGTGCCAGCTCACGGGGACAGGGGGCGGATGGCTACACCTTC.

The genes are TRBV4-1 and TRBJ2-2; D might be TRBD1 (5 bases). Germline lookup yields CDR1 MGHRA and CDR2 YSYEKL. Trimming pared 2 bases from V and 7 bases from J, leaving 11 bases between. The CDR3 is made up of 14 amino acids. The CDR3 region is CASSQKGPGGELFF. In DNA form, the CDR3 reads TGCGCCAGCAGCCAAAAGGGGCCCGGCGGGGAGCTGTTTTTT.

CDR3: CASRGSGSSNQPQHF. Here the CDR3 DNA reads TGTGCCAGCAGGGGATCGGGTTCGAGCAATCAGCCCCAGCATTTT. The chain couples TRBV19 to TRBJ1-5, with D possibly matching TRBD1 (6 bases). Trimming cost V 9 bases and J 1 base, with 16 bases left between them. The CDR3 runs to 15 residues. CDR1 and CDR2 from the germline V gene are LNHDA and SQIVND (reference sequence). The full variable domain, with the rest looked up from reference TRBV19 and TRBJ1-5, is DGGITQSPKYLFRKEGQNVTLSCEQNLNHDAMYWYRQDPGQGLRLIYYSQIVNDFQKGDIAEGYSVSREKKESFPLTVTSAQKNPTAFYLCASRGSGSSNQPQHFGDGTRLSIL.

This chain connects TRBV4-1 to TRBJ1-2; a weak D match, TRBD1 (6 bases). The V gene lost 5 bases and the J gene lost 2 bases, with 18 bases spanning the gap. The CDR3 spans 16 residues. Germline values: CDR1 MGHRA, CDR2 YSYEKL. DNA of the CDR3: TGCGCCAGCAGCACCCAGGCCAGGGGTCGAAACTATGGCTACACCTTC. Its protein is CASSTQARGRNYGYTF.

The chain links TRBV29-1 to TRBJ1-2; no reliable D call. Per the germline V gene, CDR1 is SQVTM and CDR2 is ANQGSEA. The CDR3 loop spans 14 amino acids. The ends were cut back, 7 bases at V and 0 bases at J, with 15 bases in the middle. DNA of the CDR3: TGCAGCGCTGACCCCGGGATTGCTAACTATGGCTACACCTTC. It specifies CSADPGIANYGYTF.

The chain is built from TRBV7-9 and TRBJ2-2, with 9 positions matching TRBD1. With V trimmed by 7 bases and J by 6 bases, 18 bases remained unmatched. This CDR3 is 18 amino acids long. Germline CDR1 is SEHNR and CDR2 is FQNEAQ (reference sequence). The CDR3 bases are TGTGCCAGCAACACCGGGGACAGGGCTTCAAGAGCCCCCGGGGAGCTGTTTTTT. As protein: CASNTGDRASRAPGELFF.

The rearrangement uses TRBV11-3 and TRBJ2-2; 8 bases align to TRBD1. Germline CDR1 SGHNT, CDR2 YENEEA. V was clipped by 8 bases and J by 1 base; unmatched bases: 3. The CDR3 is 14 residues long. The CDR3 protein is CASGGQVNTGELFF. The CDR3 DNA is TGTGCCAGCGGGGGACAGGTGAACACCGGGGAGCTGTTTTTT. Complete variable domain (other parts from reference TRBV11-3 and TRBJ2-2): EAGVVQSPRYKIIEKKQPVAFWCNPISGHNTLYWYLQNLGQGPELLIRYENEEAVDDSQLPKDRFSAERLKGVDSTLKIQPAELGDSAVYLCASGGQVNTGELFFGEGSRLTVL.

The chain has TRBV4-2 and TRBJ1-1; D remains unclear. Looked up from germline, CDR1 is LGHNA and CDR2 is YNFKEQ. Between the trimmed V and J ends, which lost 1 base and 1 base, there was a span of 13 bases. CDR3 length equals 16 residues. Here the CDR3 reads CASSQVRRETNTEAFF. The CDR3, as DNA: TGTGCCAGCAGCCAAGTTCGGCGGGAGACGAACACTGAAGCTTTCTTT.